This TCR beta chain was recovered during a study of T cell responses to AZD1222 COVID-19 vaccine. Study-wide context: Timing groups of about 4 and about 12 weeks for second doses were pooled.

Sequenced by immunoSEQ multiplex PCR; TCRdb stores in-frame clones only, minus some. The sample lists 60,000 to 75,000 clones; over 75% were seen once. Study-wide results and limits: Spike-spanning, vaccine-associated CD4 TCRs were dominant at 160-218 and 743-854. It was only after the peak T cell response that any repertoires were sampled. Unmutated variant regions reportedly attract nearly half of all spike-specific TCRs.

Comment on this clone: Its matching antigen is unknown.

CDR1 is SGHVS, CDR2 FNYEAQ, per germline. Germline trimming cut 2 bases from V and 1 base from J; bases unmatched to any gene: 15. This CDR3 has 20 amino acids. The V call is TRBV7-6, the J call TRBJ2-4; TRBD1 matches at 9 bases. The material sequenced was peripheral blood, taken on day 0 of AZD1222 vaccination. The origin of this receptor is an adult in good health. CDR3 nucleotide sequence: TGTGCCAGCAGCTTAAGTGGGAGGTGGACAGGGGATGAGGCCAAAAACATTCAGTACTTC. Translated, it gives CASSLSGRWTGDEAKNIQYF. Supplemented by reference TRBV7-6 and TRBJ2-4, the full variable domain reads GAGVSQSPRYKVTKRGQDVALRCDPISGHVSLYWYRQALGQGPEFLTYFNYEAQQDKSGLPNDRFSAERPEGSISTLTIQRTEQRDSAMYRCASSLSGRWTGDEAKNIQYFGAGTRLSVL.